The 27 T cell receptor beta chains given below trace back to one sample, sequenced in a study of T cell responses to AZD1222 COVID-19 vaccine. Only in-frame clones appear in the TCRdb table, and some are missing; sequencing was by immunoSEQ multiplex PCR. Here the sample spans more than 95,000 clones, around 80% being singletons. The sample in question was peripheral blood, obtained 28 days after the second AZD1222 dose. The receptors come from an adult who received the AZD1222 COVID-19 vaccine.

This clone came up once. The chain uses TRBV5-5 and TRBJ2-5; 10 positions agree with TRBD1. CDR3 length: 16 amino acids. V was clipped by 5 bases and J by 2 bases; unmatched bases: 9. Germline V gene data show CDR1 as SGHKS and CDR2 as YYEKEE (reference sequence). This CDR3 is CASSSEWDRGQETQYF. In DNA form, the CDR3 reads TGTGCCAGCAGTTCTGAGTGGGACAGGGGTCAAGAGACCCAGTACTTC.

The chain's CDR3 is CASSNSSGNTIYF. CDR3 sequence (DNA): TGTGCCAGCAGCAATAGCTCTGGAAACACCATATATTTT. V is TRBV27 and J is TRBJ1-3; D remains ambiguous. Trimming cost V 6 bases and J 0 bases, with 6 bases left between them. The length of the CDR3 is 13 residues. The germline gives CDR1 MNHEY, CDR2 SMNVEV (reference sequence).

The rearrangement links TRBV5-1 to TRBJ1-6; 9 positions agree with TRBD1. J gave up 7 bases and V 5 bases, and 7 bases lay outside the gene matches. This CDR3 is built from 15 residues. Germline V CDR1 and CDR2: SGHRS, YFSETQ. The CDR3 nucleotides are TGCGCCAGCAGTATCGGGACAGGGATGAATTCACCCCTCCACTTT. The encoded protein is CASSIGTGMNSPLHF. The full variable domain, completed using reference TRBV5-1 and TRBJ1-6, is KAGVTQTPRYLIKTRGQQVTLSCSPISGHRSVSWYQQTPGQGLQFLFEYFSETQRNKGNFPGRFSGRQFSNSRSEMNVSTLELGDSALYLCASSIGTGMNSPLHFGNGTRLTVT.

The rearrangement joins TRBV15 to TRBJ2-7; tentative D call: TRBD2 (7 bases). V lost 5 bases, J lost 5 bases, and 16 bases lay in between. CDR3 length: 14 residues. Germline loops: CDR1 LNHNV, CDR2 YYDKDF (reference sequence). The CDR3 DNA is TGTGCCACCAGCCTGGGGGGGCGCCTAAACGAGCAGTACTTC. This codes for CATSLGGRLNEQYF.

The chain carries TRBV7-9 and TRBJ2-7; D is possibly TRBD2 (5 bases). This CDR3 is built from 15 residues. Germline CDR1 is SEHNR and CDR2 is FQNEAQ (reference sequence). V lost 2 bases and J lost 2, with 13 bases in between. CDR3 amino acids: CASSLWMEETYEQYF. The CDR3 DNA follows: TGTGCCAGCAGCTTATGGATGGAGGAGACCTACGAGCAGTACTTC.

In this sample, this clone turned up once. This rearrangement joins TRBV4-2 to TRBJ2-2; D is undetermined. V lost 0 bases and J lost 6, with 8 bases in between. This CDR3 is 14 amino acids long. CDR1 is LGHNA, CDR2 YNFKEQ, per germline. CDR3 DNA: TGTGCCAGCAGCCAAGAACACAAGGCCGGGGAGCTGTTTTTT. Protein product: CASSQEHKAGELFF.

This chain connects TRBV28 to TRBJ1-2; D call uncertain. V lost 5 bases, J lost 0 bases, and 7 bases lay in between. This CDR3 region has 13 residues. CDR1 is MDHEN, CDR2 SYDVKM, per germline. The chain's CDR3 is CASSVEANYGYTF. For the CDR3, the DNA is TGTGCCAGCAGTGTTGAAGCTAACTATGGCTACACCTTC.

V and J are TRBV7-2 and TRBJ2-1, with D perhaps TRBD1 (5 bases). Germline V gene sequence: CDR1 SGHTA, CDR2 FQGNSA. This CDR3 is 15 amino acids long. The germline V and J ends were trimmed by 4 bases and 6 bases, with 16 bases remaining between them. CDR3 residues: CASSSHRAGPNEQFF. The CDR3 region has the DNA TGTGCCAGCAGCTCGCATCGGGCAGGGCCCAATGAGCAGTTCTTC.

CDR3 DNA: TGTGCCAGCAGCCAAGCCCCGGGGGAGACCCAGTACTTC. Translation gives CASSQAPGETQYF. The rearrangement joins TRBV3-1 (or the pseudogene TRBV3-2) to TRBJ2-5; weak D call: TRBD2 (5 bases). The CDR3 consists of 13 residues. Between the trimmed V and J ends, which lost 1 base and 5 bases, there was a span of 8 bases. Germline assignment: CDR1 LGHDT and CDR2 YNNKEL (reference sequence).

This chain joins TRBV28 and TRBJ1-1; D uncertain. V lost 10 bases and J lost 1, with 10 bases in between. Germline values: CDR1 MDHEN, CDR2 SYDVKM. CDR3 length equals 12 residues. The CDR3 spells CATNSGNTEAFF. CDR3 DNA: TGTGCCACCAATTCTGGGAACACTGAAGCTTTCTTT.

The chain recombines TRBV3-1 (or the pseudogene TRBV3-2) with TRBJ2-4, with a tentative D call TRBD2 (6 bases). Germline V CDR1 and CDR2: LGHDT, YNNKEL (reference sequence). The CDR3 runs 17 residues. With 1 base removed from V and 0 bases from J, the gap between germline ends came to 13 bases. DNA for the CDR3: TGTGCCAGCAGCCAAGCCACTAGCATGCTAGCCAAAAACATTCAGTACTTC. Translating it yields CASSQATSMLAKNIQYF.

CDR3 sequence reads: CASSRDRGQSPLHF. The CDR3 DNA follows: TGTGCCAGCAGTCGCGACAGGGGGCAATCACCCCTCCACTTT. The gene calls are TRBV4-2 and TRBJ1-6; 10 nucleotides match TRBD1. Germline V gives CDR1 LGHNA, CDR2 YNFKEQ. The V segment lost 6 bases and the J segment 10 bases; nucleotides outside the gene matches: 6. The CDR3 sequence is 14 residues long.

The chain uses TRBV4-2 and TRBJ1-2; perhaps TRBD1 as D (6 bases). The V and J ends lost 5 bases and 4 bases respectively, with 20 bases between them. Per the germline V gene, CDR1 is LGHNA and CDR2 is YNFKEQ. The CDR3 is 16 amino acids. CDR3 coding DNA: TGTGCCAGCAGCTTACAGCATACAGGGATCGGCTATGGCTACACCTTC. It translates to CASSLQHTGIGYGYTF.

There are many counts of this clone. CDR3 protein: CASSDSPGQGNSPLHF. The CDR3, as DNA: TGTGCCAGCAGTGATTCCCCAGGGCAGGGGAATTCACCCCTCCACTTT. V usage is TRBV6-4 and J usage is TRBJ1-6, with D possibly TRBD1 on 6 matching bases. V was shortened by 3 bases and J by 7 bases, with 16 bases between the two germline ends. The CDR3 contains 16 residues. The germline CDR1 and CDR2 sequences are MRHNA and SNTAGT.

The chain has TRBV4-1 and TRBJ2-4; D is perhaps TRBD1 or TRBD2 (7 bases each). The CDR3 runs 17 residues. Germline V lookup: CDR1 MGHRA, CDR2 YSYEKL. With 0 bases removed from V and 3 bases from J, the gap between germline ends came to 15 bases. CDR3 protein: CASSQDGAGGGKNIQYF. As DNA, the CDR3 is TGCGCCAGCAGCCAAGATGGGGCAGGGGGGGGCAAAAACATTCAGTACTTC.

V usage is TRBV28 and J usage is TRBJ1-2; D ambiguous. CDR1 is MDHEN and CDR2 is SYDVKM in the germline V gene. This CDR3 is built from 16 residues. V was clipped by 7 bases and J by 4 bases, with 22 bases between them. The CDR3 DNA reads TGTGCCAGCAAACCAGGCGGGAACTCTTATGTCTATGGCTACACCTTC. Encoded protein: CASKPGGNSYVYGYTF.

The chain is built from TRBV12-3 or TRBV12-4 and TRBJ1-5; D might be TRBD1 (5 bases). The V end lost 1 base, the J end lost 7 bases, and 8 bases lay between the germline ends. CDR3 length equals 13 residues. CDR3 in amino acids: CASSLEGRQPQHF. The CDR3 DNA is TGTGCCAGCAGTTTAGAGGGACGACAGCCCCAGCATTTT.

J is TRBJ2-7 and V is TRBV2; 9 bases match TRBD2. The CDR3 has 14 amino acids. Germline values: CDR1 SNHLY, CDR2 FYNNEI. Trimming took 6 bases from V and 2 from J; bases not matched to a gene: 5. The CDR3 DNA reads TGTGCCAGCAGGCGGGGGGGGAGCACCTACGAGCAGTACTTC. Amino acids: CASRRGGSTYEQYF.

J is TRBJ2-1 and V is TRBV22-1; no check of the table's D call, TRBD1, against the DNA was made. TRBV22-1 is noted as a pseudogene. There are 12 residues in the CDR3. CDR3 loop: CPGSPTTGAQFF. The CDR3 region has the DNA TGTCCTGGGAGCCCCACGACAGGTGCGCAGTTCTTC.

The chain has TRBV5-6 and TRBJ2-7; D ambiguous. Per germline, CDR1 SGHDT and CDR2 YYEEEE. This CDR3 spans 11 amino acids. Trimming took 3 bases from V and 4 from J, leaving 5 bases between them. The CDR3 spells CASSYRYEQYF. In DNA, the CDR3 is TGTGCCAGCAGCTACCGGTACGAGCAGTACTTC.

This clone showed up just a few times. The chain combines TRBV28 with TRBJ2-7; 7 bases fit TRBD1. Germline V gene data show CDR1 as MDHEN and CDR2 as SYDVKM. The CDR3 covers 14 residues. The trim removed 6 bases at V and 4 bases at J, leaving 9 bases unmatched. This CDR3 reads CASSRQGSFYEQYF. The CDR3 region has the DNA TGTGCCAGCAGCCGACAGGGTTCTTTTTACGAGCAGTACTTC. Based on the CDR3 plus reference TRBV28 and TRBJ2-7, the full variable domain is DVKVTQSSRYLVKRTGEKVFLECVQDMDHENMFWYRQDPGLGLRLIYFSYDVKMKEKGDIPEGYSVSREKKERFSLILESASTNQTSMYLCASSRQGSFYEQYFGPGTRLTVT.

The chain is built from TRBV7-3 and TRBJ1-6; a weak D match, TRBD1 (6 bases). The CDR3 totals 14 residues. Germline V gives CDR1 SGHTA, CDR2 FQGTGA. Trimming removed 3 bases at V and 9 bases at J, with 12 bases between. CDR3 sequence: CASSFRQAGSPLHF. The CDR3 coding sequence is TGTGCCAGCAGCTTCCGACAGGCGGGTTCACCCCTCCACTTT.

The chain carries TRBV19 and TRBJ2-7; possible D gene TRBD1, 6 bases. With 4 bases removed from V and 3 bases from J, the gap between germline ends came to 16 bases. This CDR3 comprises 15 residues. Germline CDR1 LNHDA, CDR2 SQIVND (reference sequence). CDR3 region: CASSTRDNLLYEQYF. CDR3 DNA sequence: TGTGCCAGTAGTACCAGGGACAACCTACTCTACGAGCAGTACTTC.

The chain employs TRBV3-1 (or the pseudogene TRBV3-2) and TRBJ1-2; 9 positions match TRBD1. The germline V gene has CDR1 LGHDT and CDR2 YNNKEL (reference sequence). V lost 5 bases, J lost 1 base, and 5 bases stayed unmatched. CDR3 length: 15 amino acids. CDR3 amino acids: CASSSSGQGNYGYTF. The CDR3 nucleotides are TGTGCCAGCAGCTCCTCGGGACAGGGTAACTATGGCTACACCTTC.

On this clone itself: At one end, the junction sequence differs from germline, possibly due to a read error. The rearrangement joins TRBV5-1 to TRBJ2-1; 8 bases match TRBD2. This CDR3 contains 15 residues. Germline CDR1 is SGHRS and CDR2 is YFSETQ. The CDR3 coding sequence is TGCGCCAGCAGTTTGGGAGCGGGGGTAGAGGATGAGCAGTTCTTC. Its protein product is CASSLGAGVEDEQFF.

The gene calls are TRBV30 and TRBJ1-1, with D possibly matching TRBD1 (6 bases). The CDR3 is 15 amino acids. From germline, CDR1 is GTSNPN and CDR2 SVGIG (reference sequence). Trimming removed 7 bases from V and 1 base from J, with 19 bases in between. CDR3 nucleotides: TGTGCCTTACTACCTTCGGGCAGGGGGAACACTGAAGCTTTCTTT. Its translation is CALLPSGRGNTEAFF. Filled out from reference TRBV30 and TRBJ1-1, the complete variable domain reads SQTIHQWPATLVQPVGSPLSLECTVEGTSNPNLYWYRQAAGRGLQLLFYSVGIGQISSEVPQNLSASRPQDRQFILSSKKLLLSDSGFYLCALLPSGRGNTEAFFGQGTRLTVV.

CDR3 nucleotide sequence: TGTGCCAGCAGCTCTCGGGGGGGCTCGAACACAGATACGCAGTATTTT. Encoded protein: CASSSRGGSNTDTQYF. The gene calls are TRBV28 and TRBJ2-3, with TRBD2 matching 8 bases. Trimming removed 6 bases from V and 2 bases from J; junction bases left unmatched: 10. Germline lookup yields CDR1 MDHEN and CDR2 SYDVKM. The CDR3 has 16 residues.